The entry below describes one T cell receptor (beta chain). The table came from immunoSEQ multiplex PCR; TCRdb's copy has only in-frame clones and leaves some out. The sample has some 360,000 clones; approximately 89% are singletons. The data are from a study of blood T cell repertoires in COVID-19. In the study overall: Specimens from acute and convalescent COVID-19 originated in the United States, Italy and Spain. Nucleic acid was either cDNA or gDNA, and it came from T cells, B-cell-depleted T cells, or PBMCs.

Per germline, CDR1 MDHEN and CDR2 SYDVKM. The CDR3 has 16 residues. Trimming stripped 5 bases from V and 1 base from J, with 17 bases between. The Seattle site enrolled patients during active infection and followed them longitudinally. The V call is TRBV28, the J call TRBJ1-1; D remains ambiguous. This sequence originates from a woman aged 60-75 years with COVID-19, enrolled during active disease. The sample taken for sequencing was peripheral blood. CDR3 sequence: CASSQASASTNTEAFF. The CDR3 DNA sequence: TGTGCCAGCAGTCAGGCCAGTGCTTCGACGAACACTGAAGCTTTCTTT. The full variable domain, with the rest looked up from reference TRBV28 and TRBJ1-1, is DVKVTQSSRYLVKRTGEKVFLECVQDMDHENMFWYRQDPGLGLRLIYFSYDVKMKEKGDIPEGYSVSREKKERFSLILESASTNQTSMYLCASSQASASTNTEAFFGQGTRLTVV.